The subject of this entry is one TCR beta chain. The data stem from a study of Graves' ophthalmopathy and Graves' hyperthyroidism. Overall study context: At the time of initial diagnosis and before any treatment, peripheral blood was collected.

The germline V gene encodes CDR1 SEHNR and CDR2 FQNEAQ (reference sequence). CDR3 size: 13 residues. The V end lost 6 bases, the J end lost 1 base, and 10 bases lay between the germline ends. Moderate-to-severe activity, CAS ≥3, NOSPECS ≥4 and a duration under 3 months were seen in donors with ophthalmopathy. As diagnostic evidence, clinical symptoms, serum thyroxine, TRAb, thyroid ultrasound and orbital computed tomography were relied upon. Fresh peripheral blood (about 9 ml) yielded the PBMCs. The study amplified TCR beta CDR3 regions using RNA transcripts. HTBI primers were used in a first-round RT-PCR, which preceded a second-round multiplex PCR. TCRdb itself ran the multiplex PCR reads through MiXCR, one entry per CDR3 protein. This table holds approximately 700,000 distinct CDR3 sequences, around 40% found once.

The origin of this receptor is an adult man with Graves' ophthalmopathy. V gene TRBV7-9 combines with J gene TRBJ2-7; D not certain. The material sequenced was peripheral blood. The CDR3 coding sequence is TGTGCCAGCAGGCCGGGCAGGTCCTACGAGCAGTACTTC. This sequence encodes CASRPGRSYEQYF.